Listed below are T cell receptor beta chains from one sample, sequenced in a study of response to subunit inactivated influenza vaccine. TCRdb reprocessed the RT-PCR reads via MiXCR and lists one record per CDR3 protein. The sample has 560,000 or so distinct CDR3 sequences, 7.6% seen once. This specimen was PBMCs from blood, taken 23 months after vaccination. These receptors were taken from a man aged 50 to 69 who received an inactivated influenza vaccine. Both conserved end residues are trimmed from each CDR3. D genes are given only for firm matches. The size of a clone is reported for some rows only, either as once, few or many, or as a class for expanded clones.

size | D | J | V | CDR3
many | - | TRBJ1-5 | TRBV5-1 | ASSLGGTSNQPQH
many | - | TRBJ1-1 | TRBV2 | ASKDSLTAF
- | - | TRBJ2-2 | TRBV7-8 | ASSLLSQGNTGELF
few | - | TRBJ2-5 | TRBV6-5 | ASSYSMVGETQY
many | - | TRBJ1-2 | TRBV29-1 | SVGVGQYGYT
many | - | TRBJ2-7 | TRBV12-3/TRBV12-4 | ASSLGRYEQY
- | TRBD1 | TRBJ2-1 | TRBV29-1 | SVEWTGGLHNEQF
many | TRBD1 | TRBJ2-2 | TRBV11-1 | ASSTPLRTGEVTGELF
- | - | TRBJ2-7 | TRBV5-5 | ASSLAGNPGGEQY
few | TRBD2 | TRBJ2-1 | TRBV3-1 | ASSDTSGIVNEQF
few | - | TRBJ2-1 | TRBV29-1 | SALAGHSYNEQF
- | - | TRBJ1-6 | TRBV19 | ASTPGSGGSPLH
- | - | TRBJ1-6 | TRBV3-1 | ASSQDYNANSPLH
few | TRBD1 | TRBJ2-7 | TRBV5-1 | ASSLAGTADPSSYEQY
few | TRBD1 | TRBJ1-2 | TRBV28 | ASRPQDRLLYGYT
many | - | TRBJ2-2 | TRBV6-5 | ASRRQVPNTGELF
many | - | TRBJ2-4 | TRBV25-1 | ASSESLGGKNIQY
few | - | TRBJ2-5 | TRBV7-2 | ASSLGPSWGTQY
many | TRBD1 | TRBJ2-2 | TRBV12-3/TRBV12-4 | ASRGQSNTGELF
many | - | TRBJ2-6 | TRBV24-1 | ATSDEGSGANVLT
- | TRBD1 | TRBJ2-7 | TRBV7-2 | ASIPDSGTGYHEQY
few | TRBD1 | TRBJ2-7 | TRBV9 | ASSVGGGVNEQY
few | - | TRBJ1-1 | TRBV19 | ASSMTANTEAF
- | TRBD2 | TRBJ2-3 | TRBV20-1 | SARDDKSGRAPDTQY
few | TRBD2 | TRBJ2-7 | TRBV29-1 | SVRGTSGSVYEQY
few | TRBD2 | TRBJ2-1 | TRBV6-1 | ASRLAAGSYNEQF
once | - | TRBJ2-1 | TRBV6-2/TRBV6-3 | ASSYTARGVYNGQF
- | TRBD2 | TRBJ2-5 | TRBV27 | ASSPWTSGGLQETQY
few | TRBD2 | TRBJ2-3 | TRBV5-1 | ASSVTSGTTDTQY
few | TRBD1 | TRBJ1-2 | TRBV12-3/TRBV12-4 | ASSPGTGGTKGYT
few | - | TRBJ1-5 | TRBV4-2 | ASSQEYLAANSNQPQH
many | TRBD1 | TRBJ2-3 | TRBV3-1 | ASSQAGTGTADTQY